This T cell receptor (beta chain) originates from a study of T-cell memory formation after mild COVID-19. V lost 6 bases and J 0 bases, leaving 14 bases between the germline ends. The CDR3 is made up of 15 amino acids. Only a few counts were recorded for this clonotype. The TCR alpha and TCR beta cDNA libraries, bearing sample barcodes and UMIs, were generated by 5'RACE using constant-segment primers. TCRdb recomputed calls from the 5' RACE reads with MiXCR, one row per CDR3 protein. The data hold about 400,000 distinct CDR3 sequences, with approximately 15% observed a single time. The clonotype comes from a young man who had mild COVID-19 (a few samples of this study predate the infection). Cell type and time point are not known. V gene TRBV12-3 or TRBV12-4 combines with J gene TRBJ1-1; D gene unclear. Sequenced input: PBMCs or a T cell subset sorted from them (not recorded which). CDR3 amino acids: CASRETLEVNTEAFF. For the CDR3, the DNA is TGTGCCAGCAGGGAGACATTGGAGGTGAACACTGAAGCTTTCTTT.